A selection of T cell receptor beta chains follows, all from one sample in a study of blood T cell repertoires in COVID-19. Assay used: immunoSEQ multiplex PCR; TCRdb lists only in-frame clones, some missing. The sample records 110,000 to 150,000 clones, almost 80% being singletons. Specimen: peripheral blood. Receptor source: a man aged 50 to 60 with active or convalescent COVID-19. The CDR3 runs from the conserved cysteine through the conserved F or W. D genes are given only for firm matches. Clone sizes are given selectively: once, few, many, or a class where the clone is expanded.

j_gene: TRBJ2-5
v_gene: TRBV18
abundance: NA
d_gene: NA
CDR3aa: CASSVSGPQETQYF
CDR3nt: TGTGCCAGCTCCGTTAGTGGTCCCCAAGAGACCCAGTACTTC

j_gene: TRBJ2-7
v_gene: TRBV11-2
abundance: NA
d_gene: TRBD2
CDR3aa: CASSLGGWRETLYEQYF
CDR3nt: TGTGCCAGCAGCTTAGGGGGTTGGCGGGAGACCCTCTACGAGCAGTACTTC

j_gene: TRBJ2-3
v_gene: TRBV29-1
abundance: NA
d_gene: NA
CDR3aa: CSVEASTDTQYF
CDR3nt: TGCAGCGTTGAAGCTAGCACAGATACGCAGTATTTT

j_gene: TRBJ2-7
v_gene: TRBV11-2
abundance: NA
d_gene: NA
CDR3aa: CASSLAARQAPREQYF
CDR3nt: TGTGCCAGCAGCTTAGCGGCGAGACAGGCCCCCCGCGAGCAGTACTTC

j_gene: TRBJ2-1
v_gene: TRBV2
abundance: once
d_gene: NA
CDR3aa: CASSGGRGENEQFF
CDR3nt: TGTGCCAGCAGCGGGGGCAGGGGGGAAAATGAGCAGTTCTTC

j_gene: TRBJ2-1
v_gene: TRBV9
abundance: few
d_gene: NA
CDR3aa: CASSVTGVNEQFF
CDR3nt: TGTGCCAGCAGCGTCACGGGAGTGAATGAGCAGTTCTTC

j_gene: TRBJ1-5
v_gene: TRBV27
abundance: NA
d_gene: TRBD1
CDR3aa: CASSSGQGLVSPQHF
CDR3nt: TGTGCCAGCAGTTCGGGACAGGGGTTAGTTTCGCCCCAGCATTTT

j_gene: TRBJ1-5
v_gene: TRBV19
abundance: NA
d_gene: NA
CDR3aa: CASSIRLSNQPQHF
CDR3nt: TGTGCCAGTAGTATAAGACTTAGCAATCAGCCCCAGCATTTT

j_gene: TRBJ2-2
v_gene: TRBV9
abundance: NA
d_gene: NA
CDR3aa: CASSVVYTGELFF
CDR3nt: TGTGCCAGCAGCGTAGTATACACCGGGGAGCTGTTTTTT

j_gene: TRBJ2-3
v_gene: TRBV5-1
abundance: NA
d_gene: TRBD1
CDR3aa: CASSLGTGEADTQYF
CDR3nt: TGCGCCAGCAGCTTAGGGACAGGGGAAGCAGATACGCAGTATTTT

j_gene: TRBJ2-4
v_gene: TRBV2
abundance: once
d_gene: TRBD2
CDR3aa: CASSGLAGKNIQYF
CDR3nt: TGTGCCAGCAGTGGGCTAGCGGGAAAAAACATTCAGTACTTC

j_gene: TRBJ1-2
v_gene: TRBV27
abundance: NA
d_gene: NA
CDR3aa: CASSRRRQFTTDNYGYTF
CDR3nt: TGTGCCAGCAGTCGCCGACGACAGTTTACTACTGACAACTATGGCTACACCTTC

j_gene: TRBJ2-1
v_gene: TRBV9
abundance: NA
d_gene: TRBD2
CDR3aa: CASSVGLGGSGEDNEQFF
CDR3nt: TGTGCCAGCAGCGTAGGCCTTGGGGGTAGCGGGGAGGACAATGAGCAGTTCTTC

j_gene: TRBJ2-3
v_gene: TRBV11-2
abundance: few
d_gene: TRBD2
CDR3aa: CASSLDPSGRGDTQYF
CDR3nt: TGTGCCAGCAGCTTAGATCCTAGCGGGAGAGGGGATACGCAGTATTTT

j_gene: TRBJ2-3
v_gene: TRBV24-1
abundance: NA
d_gene: NA
CDR3aa: CATSDLGPQGGDTDTQYF
CDR3nt: TGTGCCACCAGTGATTTGGGGCCGCAAGGGGGGGACACAGATACGCAGTATTTT

j_gene: TRBJ2-5
v_gene: TRBV28
abundance: NA
d_gene: NA
CDR3aa: CASSFFDNQETQYF
CDR3nt: TGTGCCAGCAGTTTCTTTGACAACCAAGAGACCCAGTACTTC

j_gene: TRBJ2-7
v_gene: TRBV5-8
abundance: NA
d_gene: TRBD1
CDR3aa: CASSLYLTGGYEQYF
CDR3nt: TGTGCCAGCAGCTTGTATCTGACAGGGGGATACGAGCAGTACTTC

j_gene: TRBJ2-1
v_gene: TRBV2
abundance: NA
d_gene: NA
CDR3aa: CASTSGLRYNEQFF
CDR3nt: TGTGCCAGTACAAGCGGGTTAAGGTACAATGAGCAGTTCTTC

j_gene: TRBJ1-1
v_gene: TRBV5-6
abundance: NA
d_gene: TRBD1
CDR3aa: CASSFGQGSEAFF
CDR3nt: TGTGCCAGCAGCTTTGGACAGGGGTCCGAAGCTTTCTTT

j_gene: TRBJ2-5
v_gene: TRBV7-9
abundance: NA
d_gene: NA
CDR3aa: CASSLTRVGETQYF
CDR3nt: TGTGCCAGCAGCTTGACCCGGGTGGGTGAGACCCAGTACTTC

j_gene: TRBJ2-1
v_gene: TRBV24-1
abundance: NA
d_gene: NA
CDR3aa: CATSDPGSGYNEQFF
CDR3nt: TGTGCCACCAGTGATCCAGGGTCAGGGTACAATGAGCAGTTCTTC

j_gene: TRBJ1-2
v_gene: TRBV11-1
abundance: NA
d_gene: NA
CDR3aa: CASSSWETSDGYTF
CDR3nt: TGTGCCAGCAGCTCGTGGGAGACAAGCGATGGCTACACCTTC

j_gene: TRBJ2-7
v_gene: TRBV15
abundance: NA
d_gene: NA
CDR3aa: CATSRNRDTYEQYF
CDR3nt: TGTGCCACCAGCAGAAACAGAGATACCTACGAGCAGTACTTC

j_gene: TRBJ1-5
v_gene: TRBV28
abundance: few
d_gene: NA
CDR3aa: CASSPVTGYSNQPQHF
CDR3nt: TGTGCCAGCAGTCCGGTGACGGGTTATAGCAATCAGCCCCAGCATTTT

j_gene: TRBJ1-1
v_gene: TRBV7-6
abundance: NA
d_gene: NA
CDR3aa: CASSLGYSREGTEAFF
CDR3nt: TGTGCCAGCAGCTTAGGGTATTCGAGGGAGGGCACTGAAGCTTTCTTT

j_gene: TRBJ1-4
v_gene: TRBV9
abundance: NA
d_gene: NA
CDR3aa: CASSVEGSGTNEKLFF
CDR3nt: TGTGCCAGCAGCGTAGAGGGGTCAGGAACTAATGAAAAACTGTTTTTT

j_gene: TRBJ2-2
v_gene: TRBV6-5
abundance: NA
d_gene: NA
CDR3aa: CASRLWTENTGELFF
CDR3nt: TGTGCCAGCAGGCTATGGACAGAGAACACCGGGGAGCTGTTTTTT

j_gene: TRBJ2-2
v_gene: TRBV5-1
abundance: few
d_gene: NA
CDR3aa: CASSLAQGGAGELFF
CDR3nt: TGCGCCAGCAGCCTCGCCCAGGGTGGGGCCGGGGAGCTGTTTTTT

j_gene: TRBJ2-3
v_gene: TRBV28
abundance: NA
d_gene: NA
CDR3aa: CASSWGDSRRTDTQYF
CDR3nt: TGTGCCAGCAGTTGGGGGGACAGCCGTCGCACAGATACGCAGTATTTT